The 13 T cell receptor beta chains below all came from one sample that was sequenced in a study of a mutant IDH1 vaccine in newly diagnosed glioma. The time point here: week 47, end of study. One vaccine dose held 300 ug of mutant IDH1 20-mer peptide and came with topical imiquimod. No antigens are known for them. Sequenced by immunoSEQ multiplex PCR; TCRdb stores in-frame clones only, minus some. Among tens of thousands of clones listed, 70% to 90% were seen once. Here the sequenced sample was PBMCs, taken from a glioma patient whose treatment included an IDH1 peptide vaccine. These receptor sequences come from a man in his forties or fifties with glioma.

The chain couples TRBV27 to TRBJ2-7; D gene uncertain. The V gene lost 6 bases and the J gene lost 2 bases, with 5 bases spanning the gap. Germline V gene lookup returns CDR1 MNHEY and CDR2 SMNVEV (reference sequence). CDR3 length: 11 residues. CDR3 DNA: TGTGCCAGCAGGGACGCCTACGAGCAGTACTTC. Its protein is CASRDAYEQYF.

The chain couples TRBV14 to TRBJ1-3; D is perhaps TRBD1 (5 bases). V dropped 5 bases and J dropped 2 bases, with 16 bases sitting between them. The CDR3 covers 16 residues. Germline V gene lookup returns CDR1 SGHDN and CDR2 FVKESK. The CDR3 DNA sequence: TGTGCCAGCAGCGCCACGCGGGGGTTCGCTGGAAACACCATATATTTT. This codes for CASSATRGFAGNTIYF. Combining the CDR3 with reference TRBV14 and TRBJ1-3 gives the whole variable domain EAGVTQFPSHSVIEKGQTVTLRCDPISGHDNLYWYRRVMGKEIKFLLHFVKESKQDESGMPNNRFLAERTGGTYSTLKVQPAELEDSGVYFCASSATRGFAGNTIYFGEGSWLTVV.

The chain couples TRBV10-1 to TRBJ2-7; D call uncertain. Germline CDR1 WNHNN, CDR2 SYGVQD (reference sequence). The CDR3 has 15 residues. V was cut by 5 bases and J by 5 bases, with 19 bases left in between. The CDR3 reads CASSTTSASWDEQYF. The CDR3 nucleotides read TGCGCCAGCAGTACCACCTCGGCGAGTTGGGACGAGCAGTACTTC.

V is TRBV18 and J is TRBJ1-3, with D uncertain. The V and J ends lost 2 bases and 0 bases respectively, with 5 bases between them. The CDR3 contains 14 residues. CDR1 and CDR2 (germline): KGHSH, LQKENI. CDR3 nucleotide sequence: TGTGCCAGCTCACCAGCAGCCTCTGGAAACACCATATATTTT. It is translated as CASSPAASGNTIYF.

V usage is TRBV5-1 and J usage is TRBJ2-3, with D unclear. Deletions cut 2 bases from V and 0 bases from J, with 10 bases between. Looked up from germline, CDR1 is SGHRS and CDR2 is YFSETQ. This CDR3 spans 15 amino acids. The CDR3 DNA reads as TGCGCCAGCAGCTTCGGTACCCATAGCACAGATACGCAGTATTTT. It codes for CASSFGTHSTDTQYF.

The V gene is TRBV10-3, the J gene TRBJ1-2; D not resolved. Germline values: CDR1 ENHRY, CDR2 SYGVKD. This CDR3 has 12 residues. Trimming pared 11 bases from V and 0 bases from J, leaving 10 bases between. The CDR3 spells CAAGKPNYGYTF. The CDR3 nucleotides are TGTGCCGCGGGGAAACCTAACTATGGCTACACCTTC.

The CDR3 protein is CASSGQGGGEQYF. CDR3 DNA: TGTGCCAGTAGTGGGCAGGGAGGAGGCGAGCAGTACTTC. The chain links TRBV19 to TRBJ2-7; D is possibly TRBD2 (6 bases). The CDR3 runs 13 residues. CDR1 is LNHDA, CDR2 SQIVND, per germline (reference sequence). Trimming shortened V by 5 bases and J by 6 bases, and 14 bases separated the two germline ends.

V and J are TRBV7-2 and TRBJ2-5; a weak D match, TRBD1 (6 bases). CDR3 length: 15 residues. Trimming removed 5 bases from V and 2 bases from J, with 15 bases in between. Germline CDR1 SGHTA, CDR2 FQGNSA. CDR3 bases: TGTGCCAGCAGCCACACCCCAGGGGTACAAGAGACCCAGTACTTC. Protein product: CASSHTPGVQETQYF.

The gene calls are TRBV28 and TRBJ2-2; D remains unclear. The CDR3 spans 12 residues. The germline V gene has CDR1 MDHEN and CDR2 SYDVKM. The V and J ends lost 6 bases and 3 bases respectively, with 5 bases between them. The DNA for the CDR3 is TGTGCCAGCAGGGGCGACACCGGGGAGCTGTTTTTT. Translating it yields CASRGDTGELFF.

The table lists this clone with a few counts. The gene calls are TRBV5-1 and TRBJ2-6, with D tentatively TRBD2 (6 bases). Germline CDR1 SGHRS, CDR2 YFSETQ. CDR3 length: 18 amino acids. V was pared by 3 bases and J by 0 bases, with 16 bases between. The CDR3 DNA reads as TGCGCCAGCAGCTGGACCAATGTGGGGGGCTCTGGGGCCAACGTCCTGACTTTC. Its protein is CASSWTNVGGSGANVLTF.

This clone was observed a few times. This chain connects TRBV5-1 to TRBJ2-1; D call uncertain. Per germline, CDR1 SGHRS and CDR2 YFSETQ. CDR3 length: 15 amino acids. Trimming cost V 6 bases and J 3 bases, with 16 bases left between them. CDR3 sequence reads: CASTTDQRGYNEQFF. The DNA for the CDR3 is TGCGCCAGCACCACGGACCAGCGCGGCTACAATGAGCAGTTCTTC. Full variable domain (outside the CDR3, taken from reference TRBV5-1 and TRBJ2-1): KAGVTQTPRYLIKTRGQQVTLSCSPISGHRSVSWYQQTPGQGLQFLFEYFSETQRNKGNFPGRFSGRQFSNSRSEMNVSTLELGDSALYLCASTTDQRGYNEQFFGPGTRLTVL.

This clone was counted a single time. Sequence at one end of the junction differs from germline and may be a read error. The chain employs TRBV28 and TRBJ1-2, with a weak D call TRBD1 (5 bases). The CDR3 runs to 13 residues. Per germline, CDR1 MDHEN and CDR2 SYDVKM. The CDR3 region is CASSLDGGLGYAF. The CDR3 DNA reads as TGTGCCAGCAGTTTAGACGGGGGGTTGGGCTACGCCTTC.

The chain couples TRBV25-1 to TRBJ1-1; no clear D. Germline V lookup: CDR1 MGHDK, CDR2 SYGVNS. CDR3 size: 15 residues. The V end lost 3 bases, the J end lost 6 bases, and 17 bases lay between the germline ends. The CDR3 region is CASSEWSHQVSEAFF. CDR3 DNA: TGTGCCAGCAGTGAGTGGTCCCATCAAGTTTCTGAAGCTTTCTTT.